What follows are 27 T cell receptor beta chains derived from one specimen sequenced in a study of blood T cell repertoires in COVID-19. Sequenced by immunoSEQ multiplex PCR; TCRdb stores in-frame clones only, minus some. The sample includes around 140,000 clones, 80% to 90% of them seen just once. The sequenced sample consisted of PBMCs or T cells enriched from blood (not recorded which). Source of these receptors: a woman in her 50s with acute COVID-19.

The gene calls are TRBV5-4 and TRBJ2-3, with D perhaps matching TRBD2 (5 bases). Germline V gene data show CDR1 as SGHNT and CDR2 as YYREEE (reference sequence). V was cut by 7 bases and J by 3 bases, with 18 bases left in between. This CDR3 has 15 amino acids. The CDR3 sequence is CASSLGRARTDTQYF. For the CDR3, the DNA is TGTGCCAGCTCCCTCGGGCGGGCGAGAACAGATACGCAGTATTTT.

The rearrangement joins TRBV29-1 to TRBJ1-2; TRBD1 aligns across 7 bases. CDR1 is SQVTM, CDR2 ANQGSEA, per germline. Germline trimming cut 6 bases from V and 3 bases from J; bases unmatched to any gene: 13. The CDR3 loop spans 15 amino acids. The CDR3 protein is CSVNSDRPEDYGYTF. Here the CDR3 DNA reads TGCAGCGTGAACTCGGACAGGCCAGAGGACTATGGCTACACCTTC. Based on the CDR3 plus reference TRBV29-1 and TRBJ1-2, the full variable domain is SAVISQKPSRDICQRGTSLTIQCQVDSQVTMMFWYRQQPGQSLTLIATANQGSEATYESGFVIDKFPISRPNLTFSTLTVSNMSPEDSSIYLCSVNSDRPEDYGYTFGSGTRLTVV.

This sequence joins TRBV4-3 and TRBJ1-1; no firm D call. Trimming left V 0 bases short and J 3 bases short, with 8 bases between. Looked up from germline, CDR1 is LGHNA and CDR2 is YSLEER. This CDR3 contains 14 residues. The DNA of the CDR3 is TGCGCCAGCAGCCAAGATCCGGGGTACACTGAAGCTTTCTTT. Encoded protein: CASSQDPGYTEAFF.

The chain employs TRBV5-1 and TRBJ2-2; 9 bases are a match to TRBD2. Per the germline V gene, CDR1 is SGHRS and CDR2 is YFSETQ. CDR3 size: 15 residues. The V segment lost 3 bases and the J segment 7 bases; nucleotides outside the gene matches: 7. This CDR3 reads CASSSAGGQSGELFF. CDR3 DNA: TGCGCCAGCAGCTCTGCGGGAGGGCAAAGCGGGGAGCTGTTTTTT.

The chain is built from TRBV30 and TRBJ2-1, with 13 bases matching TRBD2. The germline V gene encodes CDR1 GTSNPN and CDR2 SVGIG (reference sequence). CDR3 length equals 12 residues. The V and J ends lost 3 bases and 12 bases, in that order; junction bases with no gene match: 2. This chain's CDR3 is CAWSRTSGGQFF. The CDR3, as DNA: TGTGCCTGGAGCCGGACTAGCGGGGGGCAGTTCTTC.

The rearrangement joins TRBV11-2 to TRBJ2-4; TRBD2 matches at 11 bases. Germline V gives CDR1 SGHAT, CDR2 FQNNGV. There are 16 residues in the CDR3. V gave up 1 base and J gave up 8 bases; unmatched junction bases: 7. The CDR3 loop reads CASSLVPTSGVDIQYF. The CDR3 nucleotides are TGTGCCAGCAGCTTAGTCCCGACTAGCGGGGTGGACATTCAGTACTTC. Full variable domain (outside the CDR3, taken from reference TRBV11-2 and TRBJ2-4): EAGVAQSPRYKIIEKRQSVAFWCNPISGHATLYWYQQILGQGPKLLIQFQNNGVVDDSQLPKDRFSAERLKGVDSTLKIQPAKLEDSAVYLCASSLVPTSGVDIQYFGAGTRLSVL.

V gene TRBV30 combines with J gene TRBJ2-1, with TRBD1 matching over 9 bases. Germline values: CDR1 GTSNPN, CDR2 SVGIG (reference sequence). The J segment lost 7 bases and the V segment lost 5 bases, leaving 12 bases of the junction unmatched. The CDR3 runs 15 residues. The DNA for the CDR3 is TGTGCCTGGGCCCGGACAGGGGAGCCATGGAATGAGCAGTTCTTC. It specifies CAWARTGEPWNEQFF.

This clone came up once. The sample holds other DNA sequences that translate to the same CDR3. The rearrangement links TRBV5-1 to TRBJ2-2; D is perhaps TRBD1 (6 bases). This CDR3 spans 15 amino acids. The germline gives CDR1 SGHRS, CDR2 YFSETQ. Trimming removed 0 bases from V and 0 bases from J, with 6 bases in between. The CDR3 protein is CASSLDRANTGELFF. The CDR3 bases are TGCGCCAGCAGCTTGGACAGGGCGAACACCGGGGAGCTGTTTTTT.

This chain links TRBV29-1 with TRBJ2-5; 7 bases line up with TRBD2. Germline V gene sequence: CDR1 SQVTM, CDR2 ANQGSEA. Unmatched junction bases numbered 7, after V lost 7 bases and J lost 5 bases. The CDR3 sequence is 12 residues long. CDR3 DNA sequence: TGCAGCGCGGAGGAGGGAGGGGAGACCCAGTACTTC. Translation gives CSAEEGGETQYF.

The CDR3: CASSPGGISGNTIYF. The CDR3 nucleotides are TGTGCCAGCAGCCCCGGGGGGATTTCTGGAAACACCATATATTTT. The V and J genes are TRBV5-4 and TRBJ1-3; D possibly corresponds to TRBD1 (5 bases). With 4 bases removed from V and 1 base from J, the gap between germline ends came to 12 bases. The length of the CDR3 is 15 residues. Germline CDR1 SGHNT, CDR2 YYREEE (reference sequence). The full variable domain, in which reference TRBV5-4 and TRBJ1-3 provide the parts outside the CDR3, is ETGVTQSPTHLIKTRGQQVTLRCSSQSGHNTVSWYQQALGQGPQFIFQYYREEENGRGNFPPRFSGLQFPNYSSELNVNALELDDSALYLCASSPGGISGNTIYFGEGSWLTVV.

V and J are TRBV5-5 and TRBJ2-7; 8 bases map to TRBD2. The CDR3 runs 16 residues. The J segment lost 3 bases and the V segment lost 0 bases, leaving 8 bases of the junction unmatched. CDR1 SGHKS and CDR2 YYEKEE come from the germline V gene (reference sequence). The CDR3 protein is CASSLAVAGTGYEQYF. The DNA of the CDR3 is TGTGCCAGCAGCTTGGCCGTAGCGGGAACGGGCTACGAGCAGTACTTC.

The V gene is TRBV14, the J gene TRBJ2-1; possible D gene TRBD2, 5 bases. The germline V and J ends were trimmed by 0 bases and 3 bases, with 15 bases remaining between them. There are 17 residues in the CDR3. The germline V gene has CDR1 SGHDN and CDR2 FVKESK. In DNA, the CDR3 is TGTGCCAGCAGCCAAGATGCGTGGGAGACATACTACAATGAGCAGTTCTTC. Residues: CASSQDAWETYYNEQFF.

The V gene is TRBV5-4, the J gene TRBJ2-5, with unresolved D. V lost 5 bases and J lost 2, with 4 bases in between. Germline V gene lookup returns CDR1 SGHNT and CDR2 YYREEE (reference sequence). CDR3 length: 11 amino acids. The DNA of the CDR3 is TGTGCCAGCAGTTTACAAGAGACCCAGTACTTC. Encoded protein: CASSLQETQYF.

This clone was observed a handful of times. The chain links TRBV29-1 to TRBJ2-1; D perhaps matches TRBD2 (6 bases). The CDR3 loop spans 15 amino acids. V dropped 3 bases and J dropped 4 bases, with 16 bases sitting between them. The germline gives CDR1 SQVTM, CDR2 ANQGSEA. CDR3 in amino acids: CSVEGAGPLYNEQFF. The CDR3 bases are TGCAGCGTTGAGGGCGCGGGACCCCTTTACAATGAGCAGTTCTTC.

CDR3: CASSGGHLAKNIQYF. The CDR3 DNA sequence: TGTGCCAGCAGCGGCGGACACCTAGCCAAAAACATTCAGTACTTC. The chain is built from TRBV5-5 and TRBJ2-4; a weak D match, TRBD1 (5 bases). The germline V and J ends were trimmed by 4 bases and 0 bases, with 11 bases remaining between them. CDR3 size: 15 residues. Germline CDR1 is SGHKS and CDR2 is YYEKEE (reference sequence). Using reference TRBV5-5 and TRBJ2-4 for the parts outside the CDR3, the full variable domain is DAGVTQSPTHLIKTRGQQVTLRCSPISGHKSVSWYQQVLGQGPQFIFQYYEKEERGRGNFPDRFSARQFPNYSSELNVNALLLGDSALYLCASSGGHLAKNIQYFGAGTRLSVL.

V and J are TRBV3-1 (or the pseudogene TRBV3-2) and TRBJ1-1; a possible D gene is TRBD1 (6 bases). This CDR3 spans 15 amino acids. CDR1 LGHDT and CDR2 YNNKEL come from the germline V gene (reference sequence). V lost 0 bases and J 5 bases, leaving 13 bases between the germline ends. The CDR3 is CASSQEQGEGTEAFF. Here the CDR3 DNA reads TGTGCCAGCAGCCAAGAACAGGGAGAAGGGACTGAAGCTTTCTTT.

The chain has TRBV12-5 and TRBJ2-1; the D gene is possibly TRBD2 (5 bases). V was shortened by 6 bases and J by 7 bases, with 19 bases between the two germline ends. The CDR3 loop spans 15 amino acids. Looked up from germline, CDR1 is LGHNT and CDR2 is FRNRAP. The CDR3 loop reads CASGKRSVALNEQFF. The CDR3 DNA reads TGTGCTAGTGGGAAGAGATCGGTAGCGTTAAATGAGCAGTTCTTC. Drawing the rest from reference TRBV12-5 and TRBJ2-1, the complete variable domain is DARVTQTPRHKVTEMGQEVTMRCQPILGHNTVFWYRQTMMQGLELLAYFRNRAPLDDSGMPKDRFSAEMPDATLATLKIQPSEPRDSAVYFCASGKRSVALNEQFFGPGTRLTVL.

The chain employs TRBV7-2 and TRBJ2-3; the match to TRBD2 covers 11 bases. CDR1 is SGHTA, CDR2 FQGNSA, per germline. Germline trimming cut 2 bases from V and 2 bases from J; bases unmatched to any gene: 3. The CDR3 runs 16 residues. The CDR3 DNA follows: TGTGCCAGCAGCTTACAGGGACTAGCGGACACAGATACGCAGTATTTT. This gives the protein CASSLQGLADTDTQYF.

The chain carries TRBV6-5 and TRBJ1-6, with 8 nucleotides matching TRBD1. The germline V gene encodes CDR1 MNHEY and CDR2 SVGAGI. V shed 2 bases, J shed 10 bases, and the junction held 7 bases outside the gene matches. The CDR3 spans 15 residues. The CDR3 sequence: CASSYTQGAQSPLHF. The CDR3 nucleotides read TGTGCCAGCAGTTACACCCAGGGGGCCCAATCACCCCTCCACTTT.

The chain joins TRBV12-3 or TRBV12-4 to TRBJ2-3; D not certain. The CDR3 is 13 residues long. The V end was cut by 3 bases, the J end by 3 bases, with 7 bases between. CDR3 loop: CASSLSKTDTQYF. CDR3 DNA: TGTGCCAGCAGTTTGTCTAAAACAGATACGCAGTATTTT.

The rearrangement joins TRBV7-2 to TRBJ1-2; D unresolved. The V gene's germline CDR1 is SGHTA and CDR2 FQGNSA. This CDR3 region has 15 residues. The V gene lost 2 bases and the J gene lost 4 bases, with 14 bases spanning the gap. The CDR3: CASSLWAGSAYGYTF. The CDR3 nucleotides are TGTGCCAGCAGCTTATGGGCGGGGAGTGCCTATGGCTACACCTTC.

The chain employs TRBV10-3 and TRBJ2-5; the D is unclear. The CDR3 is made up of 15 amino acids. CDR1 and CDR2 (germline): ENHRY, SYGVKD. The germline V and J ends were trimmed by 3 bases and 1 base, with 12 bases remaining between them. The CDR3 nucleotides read TGTGCCATCAGTGAAAAAACAACAGCCCAAGAGACCCAGTACTTC. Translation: CAISEKTTAQETQYF.

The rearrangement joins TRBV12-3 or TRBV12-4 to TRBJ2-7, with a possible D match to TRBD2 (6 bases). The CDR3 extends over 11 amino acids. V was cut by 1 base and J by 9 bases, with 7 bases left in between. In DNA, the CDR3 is TGTGCCAGCAGTTTAGAAGCGGGGCAGTACTTC. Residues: CASSLEAGQYF.

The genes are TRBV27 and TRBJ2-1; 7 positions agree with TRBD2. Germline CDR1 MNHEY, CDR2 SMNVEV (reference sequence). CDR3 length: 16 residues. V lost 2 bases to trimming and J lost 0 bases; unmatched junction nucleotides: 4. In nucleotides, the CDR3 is TGTGCCAGCAGTTTACAGCGGGACGGCTCCTACAATGAGCAGTTCTTC. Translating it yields CASSLQRDGSYNEQFF.

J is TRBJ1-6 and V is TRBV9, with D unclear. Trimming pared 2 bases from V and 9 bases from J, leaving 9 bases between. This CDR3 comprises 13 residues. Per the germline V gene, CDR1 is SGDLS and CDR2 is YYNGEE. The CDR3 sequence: CASSVDRGSPLHF. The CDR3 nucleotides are TGTGCCAGCAGCGTGGATCGGGGTTCACCCCTCCACTTT. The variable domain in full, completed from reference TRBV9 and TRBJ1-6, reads DSGVTQTPKHLITATGQRVTLRCSPRSGDLSVYWYQQSLDQGLQFLIQYYNGEERAKGNILERFSAQQFPDLHSELNLSSLELGDSALYFCASSVDRGSPLHFGNGTRLTVT.

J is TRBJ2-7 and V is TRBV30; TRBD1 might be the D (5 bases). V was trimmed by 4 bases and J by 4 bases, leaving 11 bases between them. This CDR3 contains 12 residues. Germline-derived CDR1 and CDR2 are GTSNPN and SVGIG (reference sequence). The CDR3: CAWTNDSYEQYF. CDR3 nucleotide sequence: TGTGCCTGGACCAACGACAGTTACGAGCAGTACTTC.

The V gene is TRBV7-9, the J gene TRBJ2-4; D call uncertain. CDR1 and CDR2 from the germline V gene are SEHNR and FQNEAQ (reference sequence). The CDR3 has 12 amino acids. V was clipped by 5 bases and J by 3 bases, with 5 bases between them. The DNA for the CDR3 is TGTGCCAGCAGCATATTCAAAAACATTCAGTACTTC. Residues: CASSIFKNIQYF.